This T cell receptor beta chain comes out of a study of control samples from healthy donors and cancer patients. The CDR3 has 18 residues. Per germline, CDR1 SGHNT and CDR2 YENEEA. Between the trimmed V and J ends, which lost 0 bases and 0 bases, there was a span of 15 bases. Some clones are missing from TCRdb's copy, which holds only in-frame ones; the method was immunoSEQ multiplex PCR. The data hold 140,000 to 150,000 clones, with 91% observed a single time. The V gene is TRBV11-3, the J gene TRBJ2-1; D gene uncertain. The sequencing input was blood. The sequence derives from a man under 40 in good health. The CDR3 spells CASSLDPGFPSSYNEQFF. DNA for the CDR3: TGTGCCAGCAGCTTAGATCCGGGTTTCCCAAGCTCCTACAATGAGCAGTTCTTC.